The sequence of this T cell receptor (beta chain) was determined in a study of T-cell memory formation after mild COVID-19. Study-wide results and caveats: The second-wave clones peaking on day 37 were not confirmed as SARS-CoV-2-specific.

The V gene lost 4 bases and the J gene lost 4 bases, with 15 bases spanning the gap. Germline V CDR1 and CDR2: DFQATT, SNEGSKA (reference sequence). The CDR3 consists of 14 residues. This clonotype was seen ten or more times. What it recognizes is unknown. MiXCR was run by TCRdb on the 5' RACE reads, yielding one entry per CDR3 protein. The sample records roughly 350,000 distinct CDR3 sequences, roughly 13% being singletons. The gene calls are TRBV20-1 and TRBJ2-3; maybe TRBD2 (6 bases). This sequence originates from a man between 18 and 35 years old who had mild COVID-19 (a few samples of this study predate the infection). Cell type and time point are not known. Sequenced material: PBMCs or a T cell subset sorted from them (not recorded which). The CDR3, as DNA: TGCAGTGCTATGGGACCGAGGGAGGCAGATACGCAGTATTTT. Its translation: CSAMGPREADTQYF.